This record covers a single T cell receptor (beta chain). Its antigen remains unidentified. This sample is drawn from a study of cytomegalovirus exposure and HLA in healthy donors. Study-level findings and limits: TCR sequences were mostly rare, though some public TCRs occurred in many donors. According to the study, roughly 160 TCR beta chains were cytomegalovirus-associated. Reports credit the classifier with highly specific, highly sensitive diagnosis of cytomegalovirus status.

This CDR3 is 11 amino acids long. The V end lost 4 bases, the J end lost 13 bases, and 12 bases lay between the germline ends. Germline loops: CDR1 SGHTS, CDR2 YDEGEE. The donors were members of the validation cohort, which comprised under 150 subjects and was separate from the first cohort of 666 subjects. The repertoire was sequenced with immunoSEQ multiplex PCR; TCRdb's copy has only in-frame clones and lacks some. The repertoire holds under 95,000 clones, with around 90% as singletons. The rearrangement links TRBV5-8 to TRBJ2-4; D unclear. This TCR came from a man aged 30 to 39 in good health and CMV-seronegative. The sample taken for sequencing was PBMCs. CDR3 loop: CASSKRAMQYF. The DNA of the CDR3 is TGTGCCAGCAGCAAAAGAGCGATGCAGTACTTC.